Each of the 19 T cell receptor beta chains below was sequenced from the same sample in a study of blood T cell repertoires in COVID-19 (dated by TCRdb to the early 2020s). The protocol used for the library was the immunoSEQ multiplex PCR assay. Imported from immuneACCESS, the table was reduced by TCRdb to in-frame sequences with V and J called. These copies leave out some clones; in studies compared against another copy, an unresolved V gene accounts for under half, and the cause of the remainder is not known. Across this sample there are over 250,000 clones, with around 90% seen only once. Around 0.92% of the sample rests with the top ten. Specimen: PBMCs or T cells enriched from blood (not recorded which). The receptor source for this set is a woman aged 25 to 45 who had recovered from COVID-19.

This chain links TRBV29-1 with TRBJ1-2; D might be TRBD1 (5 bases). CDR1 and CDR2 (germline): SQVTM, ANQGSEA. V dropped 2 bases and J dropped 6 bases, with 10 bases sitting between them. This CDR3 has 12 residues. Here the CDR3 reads CSVETSRDGYTF. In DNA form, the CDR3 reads TGCAGCGTTGAAACGTCCAGGGATGGCTACACCTTC. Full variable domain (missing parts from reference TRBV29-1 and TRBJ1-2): SAVISQKPSRDICQRGTSLTIQCQVDSQVTMMFWYRQQPGQSLTLIATANQGSEATYESGFVIDKFPISRPNLTFSTLTVSNMSPEDSSIYLCSVETSRDGYTFGSGTRLTVV.

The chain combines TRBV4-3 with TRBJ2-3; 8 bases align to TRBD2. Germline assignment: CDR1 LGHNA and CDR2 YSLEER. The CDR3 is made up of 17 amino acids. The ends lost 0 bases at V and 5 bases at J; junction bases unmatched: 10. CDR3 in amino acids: CASSQESRSGGVDTQYF. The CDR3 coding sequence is TGCGCCAGCAGCCAAGAGTCGAGAAGCGGGGGCGTAGATACGCAGTATTTT.

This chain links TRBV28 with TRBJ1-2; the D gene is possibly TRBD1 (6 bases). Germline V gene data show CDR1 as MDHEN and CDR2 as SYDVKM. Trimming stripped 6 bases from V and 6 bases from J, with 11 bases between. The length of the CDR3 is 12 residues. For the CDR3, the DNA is TGTGCCAGCAGATCACAGGGAGATGGCTACACCTTC. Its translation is CASRSQGDGYTF.

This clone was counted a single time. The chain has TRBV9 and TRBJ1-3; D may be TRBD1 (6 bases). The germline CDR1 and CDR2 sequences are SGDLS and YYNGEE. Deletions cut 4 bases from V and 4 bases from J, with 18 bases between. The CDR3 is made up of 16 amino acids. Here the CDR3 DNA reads TGTGCCAGCAGCCCAGAGGCCCCACAGGGAGGAAACACCATATATTTT. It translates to CASSPEAPQGGNTIYF.

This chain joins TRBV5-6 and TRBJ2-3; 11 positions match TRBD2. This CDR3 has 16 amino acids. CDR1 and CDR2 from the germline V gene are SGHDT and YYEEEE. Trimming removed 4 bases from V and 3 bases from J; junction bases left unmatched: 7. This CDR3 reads CASSHLAGGWTDTQYF. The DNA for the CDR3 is TGTGCCAGCAGCCACCTAGCGGGGGGTTGGACAGATACGCAGTATTTT.

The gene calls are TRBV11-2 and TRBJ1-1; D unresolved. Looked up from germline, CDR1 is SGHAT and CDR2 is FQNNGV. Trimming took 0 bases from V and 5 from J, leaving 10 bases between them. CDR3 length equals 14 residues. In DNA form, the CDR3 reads TGTGCCAGCAGCTTAGAAGGCGGGAGGACTGAAGCTTTCTTT. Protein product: CASSLEGGRTEAFF.

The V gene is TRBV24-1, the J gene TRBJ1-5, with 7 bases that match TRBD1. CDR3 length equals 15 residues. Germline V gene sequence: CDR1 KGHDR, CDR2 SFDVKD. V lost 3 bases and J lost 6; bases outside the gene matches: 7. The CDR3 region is CATSDPTGVSQPQHF. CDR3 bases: TGTGCCACCAGTGATCCTACAGGGGTGAGTCAGCCCCAGCATTTT.

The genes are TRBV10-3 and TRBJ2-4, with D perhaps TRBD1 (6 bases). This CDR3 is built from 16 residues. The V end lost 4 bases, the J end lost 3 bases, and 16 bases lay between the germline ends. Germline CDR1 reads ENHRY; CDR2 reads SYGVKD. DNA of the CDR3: TGTGCCATCAGTGCAGGGGAGTCCTTAGGCAAAAACATTCAGTACTTC. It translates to CAISAGESLGKNIQYF.

CDR3 coding DNA: TGCGCCAGCAGCTCGACTAGCGGCACAGATACGCAGTATTTT. Amino acid sequence: CASSSTSGTDTQYF. The rearrangement links TRBV5-1 to TRBJ2-3; 8 nucleotides line up with TRBD2. Per germline, CDR1 SGHRS and CDR2 YFSETQ. Trimming took 3 bases from V and 1 from J; bases not matched to a gene: 1. The CDR3 sequence is 14 residues long.

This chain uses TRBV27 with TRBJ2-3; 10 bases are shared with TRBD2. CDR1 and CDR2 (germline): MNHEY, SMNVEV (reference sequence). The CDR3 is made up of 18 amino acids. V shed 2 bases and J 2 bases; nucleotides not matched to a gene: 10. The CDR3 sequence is CASSLMVELAGPTDTQYF. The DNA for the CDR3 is TGTGCCAGCAGTTTAATGGTGGAACTAGCGGGACCCACAGATACGCAGTATTTT.

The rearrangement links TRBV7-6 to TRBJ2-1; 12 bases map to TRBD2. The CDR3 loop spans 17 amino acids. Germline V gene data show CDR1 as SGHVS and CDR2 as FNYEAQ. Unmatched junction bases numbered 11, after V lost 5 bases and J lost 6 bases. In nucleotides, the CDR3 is TGTGCCAGCAGCCAGACGACTAGCGGGAGAAGCGGCAATGAGCAGTTCTTC. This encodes CASSQTTSGRSGNEQFF.

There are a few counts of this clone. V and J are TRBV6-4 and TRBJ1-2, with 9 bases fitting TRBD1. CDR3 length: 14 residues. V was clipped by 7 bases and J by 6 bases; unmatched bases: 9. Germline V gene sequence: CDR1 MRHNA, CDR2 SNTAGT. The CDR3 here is CASKIHRGPNGYTF. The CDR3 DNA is TGTGCCAGCAAGATCCACAGGGGGCCCAATGGCTACACCTTC.

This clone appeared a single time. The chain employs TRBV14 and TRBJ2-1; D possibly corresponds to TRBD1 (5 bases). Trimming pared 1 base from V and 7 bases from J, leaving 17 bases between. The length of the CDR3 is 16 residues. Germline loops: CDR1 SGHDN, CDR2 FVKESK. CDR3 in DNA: TGTGCCAGCAGCCAAGCAGTAGGGGCAGGGTGGAATGAGCAGTTCTTC. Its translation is CASSQAVGAGWNEQFF. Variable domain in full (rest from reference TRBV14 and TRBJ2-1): EAGVTQFPSHSVIEKGQTVTLRCDPISGHDNLYWYRRVMGKEIKFLLHFVKESKQDESGMPNNRFLAERTGGTYSTLKVQPAELEDSGVYFCASSQAVGAGWNEQFFGPGTRLTVL.

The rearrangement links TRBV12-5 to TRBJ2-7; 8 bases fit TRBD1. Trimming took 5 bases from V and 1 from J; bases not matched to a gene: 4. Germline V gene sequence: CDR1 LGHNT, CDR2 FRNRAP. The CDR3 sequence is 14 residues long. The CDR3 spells CASGPGQGSYEQYF. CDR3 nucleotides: TGTGCTAGTGGTCCCGGACAGGGTTCCTACGAGCAGTACTTC. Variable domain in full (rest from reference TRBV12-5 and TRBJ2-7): DARVTQTPRHKVTEMGQEVTMRCQPILGHNTVFWYRQTMMQGLELLAYFRNRAPLDDSGMPKDRFSAEMPDATLATLKIQPSEPRDSAVYFCASGPGQGSYEQYFGPGTRLTVT.

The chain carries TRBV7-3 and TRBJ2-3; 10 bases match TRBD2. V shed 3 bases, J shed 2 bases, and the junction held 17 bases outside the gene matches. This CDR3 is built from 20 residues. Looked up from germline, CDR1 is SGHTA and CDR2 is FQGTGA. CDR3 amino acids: CASSFPASPSGSAITDTQYF. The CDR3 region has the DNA TGTGCCAGCAGCTTCCCGGCTTCCCCTAGCGGGAGTGCGATCACAGATACGCAGTATTTT.

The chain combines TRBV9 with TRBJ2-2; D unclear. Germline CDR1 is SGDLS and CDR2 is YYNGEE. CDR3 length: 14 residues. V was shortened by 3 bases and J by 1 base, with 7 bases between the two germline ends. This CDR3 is CASSARQNTGELFF. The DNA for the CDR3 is TGTGCCAGCAGCGCCCGACAGAACACCGGGGAGCTGTTTTTT.

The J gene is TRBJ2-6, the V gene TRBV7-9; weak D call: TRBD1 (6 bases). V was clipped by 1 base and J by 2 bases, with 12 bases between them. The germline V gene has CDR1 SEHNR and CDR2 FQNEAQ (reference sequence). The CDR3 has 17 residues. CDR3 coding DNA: TGTGCCAGCAGCTTAGGTATAGGGGGTGCTGGGGCCAACGTCCTGACTTTC. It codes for CASSLGIGGAGANVLTF.

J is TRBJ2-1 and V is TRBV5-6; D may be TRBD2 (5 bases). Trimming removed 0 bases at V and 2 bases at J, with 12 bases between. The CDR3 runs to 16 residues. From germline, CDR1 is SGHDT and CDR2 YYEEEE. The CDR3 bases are TGTGCCAGCAGCTTGGTTTCGGGGTTACCCTACAATGAGCAGTTCTTC. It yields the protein CASSLVSGLPYNEQFF. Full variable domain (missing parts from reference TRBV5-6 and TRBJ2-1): DAGVTQSPTHLIKTRGQQVTLRCSPKSGHDTVSWYQQALGQGPQFIFQYYEEEERQRGNFPDRFSGHQFPNYSSELNVNALLLGDSALYLCASSLVSGLPYNEQFFGPGTRLTVL.

CDR3 bases: TGTGCCAGCGGTCCGGGACAGGGTTTGAAAGAAAAACTGTTTTTT. It translates to CASGPGQGLKEKLFF. V and J are TRBV7-9 and TRBJ1-4, with 9 bases matching TRBD1. Germline trimming cut 8 bases from V and 8 bases from J; bases unmatched to any gene: 12. The CDR3 has 15 residues. CDR1 is SEHNR, CDR2 FQNEAQ, per germline (reference sequence).